A selection of T cell receptor beta chains follows, all from one sample in a study of blood T cell repertoires in COVID-19. The protocol was immunoSEQ multiplex PCR, while the TCRdb copy is restricted to in-frame clones and leaves out a portion. The data show 170,000 or so clones, about 75% seen once. Sequencing used peripheral blood. These receptors were collected from a woman in her 70s with acute or convalescent COVID-19. Both conserved end residues are part of each CDR3. A D gene is named only where the DNA matches it firmly. The size of a clone is reported for some rows only, either as once, few or many, or as a class for expanded clones.

d_call j_call v_call clone_size cdr3_aa cdr3_nt
- TRBJ2-3 TRBV10-3 - CAIGKGGLQTDTQYF TGTGCCATCGGGAAGGGCGGGCTGCAGACAGATACGCAGTATTTT
- TRBJ2-3 TRBV24-1 - CATSGWSGDTQYF TGTGCCACCAGTGGTTGGTCGGGAGATACGCAGTATTTT
- TRBJ1-6 TRBV3-1/TRBV3-2 - CASSQYTDNSPLHF TGTGCCAGCAGCCAATACACCGATAATTCACCCCTCCACTTT
- TRBJ1-3 TRBV2 - CASQTGGGNTIYF TGTGCCAGTCAGACAGGAGGTGGAAACACCATATATTTT
TRBD1 TRBJ1-1 TRBV19 once CASREGDRINTEAFF TGTGCCAGTAGAGAGGGGGACAGAATAAACACTGAAGCTTTCTTT
TRBD1 TRBJ1-2 TRBV5-1 - CASSAFAGGGGGYTF TGCGCCAGCAGCGCTTTCGCAGGGGGCGGAGGTGGCTACACCTTC
- TRBJ2-5 TRBV7-2 - CASSYVGAETQYF TGTGCCAGCAGCTACGTCGGTGCAGAGACCCAGTACTTC
- TRBJ1-5 TRBV6-5 - CASSDNNSNQPQHF TGTGCCAGCAGCGATAACAATAGCAATCAGCCCCAGCATTTT
- TRBJ1-4 TRBV5-1 - CASSLQPGSNEKLFF TGCGCCAGCAGCTTGCAACCCGGGAGCAATGAAAAACTGTTTTTT
- TRBJ2-5 TRBV7-2 few CASSLANRQETQYF TGTGCCAGCAGCTTAGCAAACAGGCAGGAGACCCAGTACTTC
TRBD2 TRBJ2-7 TRBV4-1 few CASSQYRSQREGRSYEQYF TGCGCCAGCAGCCAATATCGCTCTCAGCGGGAGGGCCGCTCCTACGAGCAGTACTTC
TRBD2 TRBJ2-7 TRBV25-1 - CASSDKREAPYEQYF TGTGCCAGCAGTGATAAGCGGGAGGCGCCCTACGAGCAGTACTTC
TRBD2 TRBJ2-3 TRBV28 - CASSLQGAGGGTDTQYF TGTGCCAGCAGTTTACAGGGAGCGGGAGGCGGCACAGATACGCAGTATTTT
- TRBJ1-2 TRBV19 - CASSIETPYGYTF TGTGCCAGTAGTATTGAAACTCCCTATGGCTACACCTTC
TRBD1 TRBJ1-4 TRBV6-5 - CASSYSGTGNEKLFF TGTGCCAGCAGTTACTCCGGGACAGGGAATGAAAAACTGTTTTTT
- TRBJ1-5 TRBV2 - CASMGKTSNQPQHF TGTGCCAGCATGGGCAAAACTAGCAATCAGCCCCAGCATTTT
- TRBJ2-5 TRBV15 few CATSPQGPETQYF TGTGCCACCAGCCCCCAGGGGCCCGAGACCCAGTACTTC
- TRBJ2-1 TRBV5-1 - CASSLNSLQGPAHNEQFF TGCGCCAGCAGCTTGAATTCGCTTCAGGGGCCGGCCCACAATGAGCAGTTCTTC
- TRBJ2-5 TRBV3-1/TRBV3-2 few CASSQDASRKETQYF TGTGCCAGCAGCCAAGATGCGTCTAGAAAAGAGACCCAGTACTTC
- TRBJ2-7 TRBV7-9 - CASSRFEGPGEQYF TGTGCCAGCAGCCGGTTTGAGGGTCCGGGGGAGCAGTACTTC
- TRBJ2-1 TRBV3-1/TRBV3-2 - CASSRLSGTYNEQFF TGTGCCAGCAGCAGACTTAGCGGAACCTACAATGAGCAGTTCTTC
TRBD1 TRBJ2-7 TRBV9 - CASSVEQTGHEQYF TGTGCCAGCAGCGTAGAGCAGACAGGGCACGAGCAGTACTTC
TRBD2 TRBJ2-3 TRBV19 - CASNGGSGDTQYF TGTGCCAGTAATGGCGGGAGTGGAGATACGCAGTATTTT
TRBD1 TRBJ2-3 TRBV6-5 few CASRGGQGARDTQYF TGTGCCAGCAGGGGGGGACAGGGGGCGAGAGATACGCAGTATTTT
TRBD2 TRBJ2-1 TRBV10-2 - CASRSGGSSYNEQFF TGCGCCAGCAGGTCCGGCGGGAGCTCCTACAATGAGCAGTTCTTC
- TRBJ1-1 TRBV19 - CASSLRGTGGGEAFF TGTGCCAGTAGTCTTCGAGGGACGGGGGGTGGTGAAGCTTTCTTT
- TRBJ2-1 TRBV5-1 - CASSLEGRADNEQFF TGCGCCAGCAGCTTGGAGGGCAGGGCCGACAATGAGCAGTTCTTC
TRBD1 TRBJ1-6 TRBV10-1 - CATPTGWIYNSPLHF TGCGCCACCCCGACAGGGTGGATCTATAATTCACCCCTCCACTTT
- TRBJ1-2 TRBV7-9 - CAIQQGPYGYTF TGTGCCATACAACAGGGTCCTTATGGCTACACCTTC
- TRBJ2-3 TRBV5-1 - CASSLGAVSTDTQYF TGCGCCAGCAGCTTGGGAGCTGTTAGCACAGATACGCAGTATTTT
- TRBJ2-7 TRBV7-9 once CASSLVNYEQYF TGTGCCAGCAGCTTAGTCAACTACGAGCAGTACTTC
TRBD2 TRBJ2-3 TRBV3-1/TRBV3-2 - CASSQDSGRAADTQYF TGTGCCAGCAGCCAAGATAGCGGGAGGGCCGCAGATACGCAGTATTTT
TRBD2 TRBJ2-3 TRBV15 - CATSRARLAGVTDTQYF TGTGCCACCAGCAGAGCCCGACTAGCGGGAGTTACAGATACGCAGTATTTT
TRBD2 TRBJ2-3 TRBV7-9 once CASSLGGLAGVENTDTQYF TGTGCCAGCAGCTTAGGAGGACTAGCGGGAGTCGAAAACACAGATACGCAGTATTTT
- TRBJ1-1 TRBV2 - CASSERTVNTEAFF TGTGCCAGCAGTGAAAGGACAGTGAACACTGAAGCTTTCTTT
- TRBJ2-5 TRBV4-2 - CASSQGGGGGAETQYF TGTGCCAGCAGCCAGGGGGGTGGTGGAGGGGCAGAGACCCAGTACTTC
- TRBJ1-5 TRBV5-5 - CASRQGTNQPQHF TGTGCCAGCAGGCAGGGAACGAATCAGCCCCAGCATTTT
- TRBJ2-1 TRBV6-5 - CASGREREFF TGTGCCAGCGGTAGGGAGAGGGAGTTCTTC
- TRBJ2-2 TRBV12-3/TRBV12-4 many CASRTGFTGELFF TGTGCCAGCAGAACAGGGTTTACCGGGGAGCTGTTTTTT
TRBD1 TRBJ1-5 TRBV6-5 - CASSIDRGGNQPQHF TGTGCCAGCAGTATTGACAGGGGAGGCAATCAGCCCCAGCATTTT
- TRBJ1-2 TRBV14 few CASSQDAGVYGYTF TGTGCCAGCAGCCAAGATGCAGGCGTCTATGGCTACACCTTC
- TRBJ2-7 TRBV19 - CASSMGTGESYEQYF TGTGCCAGTAGTATGGGTACAGGAGAGTCCTACGAGCAGTACTTC
- TRBJ2-3 TRBV19 - CASSVQDTQYF TGTGCCAGTTCCGTACAGGATACGCAGTATTTT
TRBD2 TRBJ2-1 TRBV3-1/TRBV3-2 - CASSRGLAGDEQFF TGTGCCAGCAGCCGGGGACTAGCGGGAGATGAGCAGTTCTTC
- TRBJ1-2 TRBV5-8 - CASERDTDGYTF TGTGCCAGTGAACGGGACACAGATGGCTACACCTTC
- TRBJ1-6 TRBV20-1 - CSASSGNSPLHF TGCAGTGCTAGTAGCGGGAATTCACCCCTCCACTTT
- TRBJ1-2 TRBV18 - CASSPPVEQGRGYTF TGTGCCAGCTCACCACCGGTCGAACAGGGACGTGGCTACACCTTC
- TRBJ2-1 TRBV6-1 - CASSDSVSYNEQFF TGTGCCAGCAGTGATAGTGTTAGCTACAATGAGCAGTTCTTC
TRBD1 TRBJ1-5 TRBV12-5 - CASGPTQGVSNQPQHF TGTGCTAGTGGTCCTACCCAGGGGGTTAGCAATCAGCCCCAGCATTTT
TRBD2 TRBJ2-3 TRBV9 - CASSVATSGSFADTQYF TGTGCCAGCAGCGTAGCGACTAGCGGGAGTTTTGCAGATACGCAGTATTTT
TRBD2 TRBJ2-5 TRBV29-1 - CSGRGASGDQETQYF TGCAGCGGCCGGGGGGCTAGCGGGGATCAAGAGACCCAGTACTTC
- TRBJ1-4 TRBV2 - CASSEASGGLSEKLFF TGTGCCAGCAGTGAAGCGTCGGGGGGCCTAAGTGAAAAACTGTTTTTT
- TRBJ1-1 TRBV12-3/TRBV12-4 - CASSLLIREGAFF TGTGCCAGCAGTTTATTAATAAGGGAGGGGGCTTTCTTT